The present entry profiles one T cell receptor (beta chain) with its context. Generated by immunoSEQ multiplex PCR, the TCRdb table keeps only in-frame clones and is missing some. The sample has about 160,000 clones; 92% are singletons. The sample comes from a study of blood T cell repertoires in COVID-19. V lost 3 bases, J lost 5 bases, and 10 bases lay in between. The CDR3 is 13 amino acids. Germline lookup yields CDR1 LGHDT and CDR2 YNNKEL (reference sequence). This TCR was sampled from a man aged 25-45 years with COVID-19, enrolled during active disease. The chain is built from TRBV3-1 (or the pseudogene TRBV3-2) and TRBJ1-2; unclear D gene. The sequenced sample was peripheral blood. The CDR3 nucleotides are TGTGCCAGCAGCCAGGCGACAAGGTATGGCTACACCTTC. It translates to CASSQATRYGYTF.